A selection of T cell receptor beta chains follows, all from one sample in a study of blood T cell repertoires in COVID-19. TCRdb's table, derived via immunoSEQ multiplex PCR, lists solely in-frame clones and lacks some. The data show about 230,000 clones, 70% to 90% seen once. The source material was peripheral blood. These receptors originate from a woman aged 70-85 years with active or convalescent COVID-19. Each CDR3 is given with its conserved first and last residue. The D gene is left open where the match is weak.

D	V	CDR3
TRBD1	TRBV6-6	CASSSWGQPNEKLFF
TRBD1	TRBV9	CASSLTGTGEQFF
-	TRBV15	CATTGRSNQPQHF
TRBD2	TRBV3-1/TRBV3-2	CASSHLPGLAEYYEQYF
TRBD1	TRBV7-2	CASSEHFGTAYNEQFF
TRBD2	TRBV5-1	CASSLGLAGVTDTQYF
-	TRBV5-5	CASSLVGDKYTQYF
TRBD1	TRBV29-1	CSVSDRASTDTQYF
-	TRBV3-1/TRBV3-2	CASSQGGRNTGELFF
-	TRBV3-1/TRBV3-2	CASNRLTTSGANVLTF
-	TRBV6-2/TRBV6-3	CASSYSTYRSEQFF
TRBD1	TRBV10-3	CAIRDREYEQYF
-	TRBV7-2	CASSSTGRKRQPQHF
-	TRBV5-1	CASSRDWSSYEQYF
-	TRBV29-1	CSASEGLTEAFF
TRBD1	TRBV27	CASSAPGTGHNEQFF
-	TRBV5-1	CASSFMGRGDEQFF
TRBD2	TRBV5-1	CASCRGLDRHHNEQFF
-	TRBV11-3	CASSLGSGDEQYF
-	TRBV5-1	CASSPTGNTEAFF
TRBD1	TRBV2	CASKGRTGMTMNTEAFF
-	TRBV4-2	CASTTDFDRPNEKLFF
-	TRBV9	CASSVGSPRGVNEQFF
TRBD2	TRBV4-2	CASSLGTSGRYEQFF
-	TRBV4-2	CASSQGDISAAGANVLTF
TRBD1	TRBV11-3	CASSFNRGEQYF
-	TRBV27	CASSPRGLGNTIYF
TRBD2	TRBV2	CASRTSGGEETQYF
-	TRBV28	CASSLGGLEKLFF
TRBD1	TRBV19	CASTNDRVNEQFF
-	TRBV5-1	CASRMTTFGETQYF
-	TRBV7-9	CASSWTVQETQYF
TRBD1	TRBV6-5	CASRGQGPNEKLFF
TRBD1	TRBV3-1/TRBV3-2	CASSQGQGARAGETQYF
-	TRBV2	CASKDKAGKEKLFF
TRBD2	TRBV29-1	CSASSGSSYNEQFF
-	TRBV5-1	CASSELQGESYEQYF
TRBD2	TRBV6-5	CASKKAGGPGNEQFF
TRBD1	TRBV18	CASSPPTGTLGYGYTF
-	TRBV9	CASSSQGETEAFF
-	TRBV3-1/TRBV3-2	CASSQVVGAGEQYF
TRBD1	TRBV3-1/TRBV3-2	CASSSRTGTSYGYTF
-	TRBV7-6	CASSSTQGRDTQYF
TRBD2	TRBV28	CASSYSGLAVYEQYF
-	TRBV15	CATSREGRVDTEAFF
TRBD1	TRBV2	CASNAGTGLYQPQHF
-	TRBV3-1/TRBV3-2	CASSQSQFGYTF
TRBD1	TRBV6-6	CASSYATGETEAFF
TRBD1	TRBV6-5	CASRPTGEGRDGYTF
-	TRBV29-1	CSVGESALREAFF
-	TRBV15	CATTLGVTNTGELFF
-	TRBV19	CASIPWGGVNTEAFF
TRBD1	TRBV7-9	CASSSEQGRGNTIYF
-	TRBV24-1	CATSDPRETYEQYF
-	TRBV5-1	CASSGGDSSDTQYF